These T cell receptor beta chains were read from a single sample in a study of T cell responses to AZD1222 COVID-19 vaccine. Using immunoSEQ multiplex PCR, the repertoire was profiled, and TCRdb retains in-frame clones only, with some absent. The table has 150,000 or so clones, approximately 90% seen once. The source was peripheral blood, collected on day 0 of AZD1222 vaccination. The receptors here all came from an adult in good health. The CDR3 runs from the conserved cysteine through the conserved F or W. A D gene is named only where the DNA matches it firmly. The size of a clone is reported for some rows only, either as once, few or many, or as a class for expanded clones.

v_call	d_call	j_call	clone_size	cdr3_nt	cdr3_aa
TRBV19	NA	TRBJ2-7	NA	TGTGCCAGTAGTATGGGACCGGCTTTTGAGCAGTACTTC	CASSMGPAFEQYF
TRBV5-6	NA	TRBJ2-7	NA	TGTGCCAGCAGCGCCTCCTACGAGCAGTACTTC	CASSASYEQYF
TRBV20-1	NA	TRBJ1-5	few	TGCAGTGCTAGTCCGGGACCACTTCAGCCCCAGCATTTT	CSASPGPLQPQHF
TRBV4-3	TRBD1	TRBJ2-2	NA	TGCGCCAGCAGTCGGGACAGGGCGAACACCGGGGAGCTGTTTTTT	CASSRDRANTGELFF
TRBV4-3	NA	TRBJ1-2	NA	TGCGCCAGCAGCCAAGGGGATGGATCTGATGGCTACACCTTC	CASSQGDGSDGYTF
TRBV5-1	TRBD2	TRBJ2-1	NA	TGCGCCAGCAGCCCTCCGGGACTAGCGGGGGGAGGGGACTCCTACAATGAGCAGTTCTTC	CASSPPGLAGGGDSYNEQFF
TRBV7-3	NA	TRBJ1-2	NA	TGTGCCAGCAGCTTAGCATCAGGGTCGCCTGGCTACACCTTC	CASSLASGSPGYTF
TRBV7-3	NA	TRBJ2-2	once	TGTGCCAGCGGACCTGGACTGACGAACACCGGGGAGCTGTTTTTT	CASGPGLTNTGELFF
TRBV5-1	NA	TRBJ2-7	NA	TGCGCCAGCAGCTTGGTTCCCCACGAGCAGTACTTC	CASSLVPHEQYF
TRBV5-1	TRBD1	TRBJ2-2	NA	TGCGCCAGCCAGGACAGGGGGCGAGACGGGGAGCTGTTTTTT	CASQDRGRDGELFF
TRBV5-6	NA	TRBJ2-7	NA	TGTGCCAGCAGCTTGACTCTATACGAGCAGTACTTC	CASSLTLYEQYF
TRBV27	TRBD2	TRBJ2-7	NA	TGTGCCAGCAGTTCCGGACTAGCGGGACTCTACGAGCAGTACTTC	CASSSGLAGLYEQYF
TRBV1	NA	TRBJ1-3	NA	TGCACCAGCATTGACGTATCTAGGCGCTCTGGAAACACCATATATTTT	CTSIDVSRRSGNTIYF
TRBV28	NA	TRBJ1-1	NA	TGTGCCAGCAGTTTGGAGGGGCGCGGTGAAGCTTTCTTT	CASSLEGRGEAFF
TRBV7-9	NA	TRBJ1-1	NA	TGTGCCAGCAGCTTAGAGGGTGAAGCTTTCTTT	CASSLEGEAFF
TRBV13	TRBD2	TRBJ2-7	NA	TGTGCCAGCAGCTCCGGTGGACTAGCAGGCTACGAGCAGTACTTC	CASSSGGLAGYEQYF
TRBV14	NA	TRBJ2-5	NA	TGTGCCAGCAGCCAAGATCGGGGCGGGGCCCTCCAAGAGACCCAGTACTTC	CASSQDRGGALQETQYF